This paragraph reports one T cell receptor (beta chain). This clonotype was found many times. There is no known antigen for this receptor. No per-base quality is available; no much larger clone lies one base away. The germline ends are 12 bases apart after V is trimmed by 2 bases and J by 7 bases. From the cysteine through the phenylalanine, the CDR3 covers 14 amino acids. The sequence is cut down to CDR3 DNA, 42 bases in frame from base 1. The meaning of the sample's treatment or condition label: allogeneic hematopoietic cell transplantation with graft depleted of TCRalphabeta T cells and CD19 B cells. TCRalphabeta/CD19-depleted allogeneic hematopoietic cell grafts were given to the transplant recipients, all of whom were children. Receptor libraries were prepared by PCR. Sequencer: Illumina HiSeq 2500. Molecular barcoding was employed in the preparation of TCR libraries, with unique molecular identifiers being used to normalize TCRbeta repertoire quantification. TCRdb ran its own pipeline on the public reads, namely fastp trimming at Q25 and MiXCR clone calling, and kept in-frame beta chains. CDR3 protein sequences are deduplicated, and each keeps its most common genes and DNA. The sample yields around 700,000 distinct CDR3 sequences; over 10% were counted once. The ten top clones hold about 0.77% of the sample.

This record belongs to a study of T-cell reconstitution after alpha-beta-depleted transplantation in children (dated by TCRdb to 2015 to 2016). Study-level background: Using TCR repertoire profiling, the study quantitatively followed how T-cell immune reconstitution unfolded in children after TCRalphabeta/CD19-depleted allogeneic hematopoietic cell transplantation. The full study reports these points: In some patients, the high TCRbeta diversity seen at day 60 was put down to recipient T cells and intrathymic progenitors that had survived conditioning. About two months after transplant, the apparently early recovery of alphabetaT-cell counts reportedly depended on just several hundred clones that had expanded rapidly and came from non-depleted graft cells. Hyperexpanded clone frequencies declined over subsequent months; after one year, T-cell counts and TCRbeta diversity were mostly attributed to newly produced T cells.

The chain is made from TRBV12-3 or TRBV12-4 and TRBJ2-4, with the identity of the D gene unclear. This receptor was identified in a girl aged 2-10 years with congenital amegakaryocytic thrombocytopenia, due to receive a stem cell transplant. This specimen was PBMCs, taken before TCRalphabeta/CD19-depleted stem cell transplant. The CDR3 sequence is CASSLPPNGNIQYF. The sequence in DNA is TGTGCCAGCAGTTTACCACCAAACGGCAACATTCAGTACTTC.